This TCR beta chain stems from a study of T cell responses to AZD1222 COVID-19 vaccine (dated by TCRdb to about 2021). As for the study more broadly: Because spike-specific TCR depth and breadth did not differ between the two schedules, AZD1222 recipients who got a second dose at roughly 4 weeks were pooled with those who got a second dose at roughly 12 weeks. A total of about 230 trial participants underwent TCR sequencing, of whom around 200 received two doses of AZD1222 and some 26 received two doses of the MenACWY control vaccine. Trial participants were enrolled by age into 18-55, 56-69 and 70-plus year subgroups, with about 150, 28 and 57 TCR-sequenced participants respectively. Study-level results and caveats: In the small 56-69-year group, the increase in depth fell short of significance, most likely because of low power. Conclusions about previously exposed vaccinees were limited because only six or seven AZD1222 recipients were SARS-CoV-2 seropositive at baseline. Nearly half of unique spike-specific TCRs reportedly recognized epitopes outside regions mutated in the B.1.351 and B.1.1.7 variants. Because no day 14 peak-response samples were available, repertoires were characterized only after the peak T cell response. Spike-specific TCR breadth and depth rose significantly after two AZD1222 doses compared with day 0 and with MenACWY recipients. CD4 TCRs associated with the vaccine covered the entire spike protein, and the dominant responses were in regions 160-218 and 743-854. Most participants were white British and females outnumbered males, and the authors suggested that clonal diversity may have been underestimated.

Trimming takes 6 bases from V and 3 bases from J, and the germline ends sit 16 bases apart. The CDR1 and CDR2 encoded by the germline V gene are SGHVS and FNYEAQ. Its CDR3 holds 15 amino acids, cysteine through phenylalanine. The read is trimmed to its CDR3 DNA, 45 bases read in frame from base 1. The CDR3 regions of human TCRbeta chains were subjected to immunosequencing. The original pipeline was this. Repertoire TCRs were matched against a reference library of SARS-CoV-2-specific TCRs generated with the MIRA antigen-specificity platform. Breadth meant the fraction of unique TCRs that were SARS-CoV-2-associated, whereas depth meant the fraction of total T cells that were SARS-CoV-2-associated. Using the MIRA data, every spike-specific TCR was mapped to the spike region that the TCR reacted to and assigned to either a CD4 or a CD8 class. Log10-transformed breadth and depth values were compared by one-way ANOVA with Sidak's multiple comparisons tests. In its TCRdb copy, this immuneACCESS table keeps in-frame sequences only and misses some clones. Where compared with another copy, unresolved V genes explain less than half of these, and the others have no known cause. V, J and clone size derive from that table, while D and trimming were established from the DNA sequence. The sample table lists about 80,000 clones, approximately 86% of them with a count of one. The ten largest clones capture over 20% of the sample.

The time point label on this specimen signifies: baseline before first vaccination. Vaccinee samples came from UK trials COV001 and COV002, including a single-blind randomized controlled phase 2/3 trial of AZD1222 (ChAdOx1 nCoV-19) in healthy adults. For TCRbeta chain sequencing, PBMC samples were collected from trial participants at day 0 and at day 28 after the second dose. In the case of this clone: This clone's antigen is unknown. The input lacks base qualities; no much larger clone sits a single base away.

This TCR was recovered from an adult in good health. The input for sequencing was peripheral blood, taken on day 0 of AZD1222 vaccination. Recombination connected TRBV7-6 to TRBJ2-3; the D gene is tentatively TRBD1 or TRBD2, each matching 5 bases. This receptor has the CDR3 CASSRIIWGTDTQYF. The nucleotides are TGTGCCAGCAGTCGCATCATCTGGGGGACAGATACGCAGTATTTT.